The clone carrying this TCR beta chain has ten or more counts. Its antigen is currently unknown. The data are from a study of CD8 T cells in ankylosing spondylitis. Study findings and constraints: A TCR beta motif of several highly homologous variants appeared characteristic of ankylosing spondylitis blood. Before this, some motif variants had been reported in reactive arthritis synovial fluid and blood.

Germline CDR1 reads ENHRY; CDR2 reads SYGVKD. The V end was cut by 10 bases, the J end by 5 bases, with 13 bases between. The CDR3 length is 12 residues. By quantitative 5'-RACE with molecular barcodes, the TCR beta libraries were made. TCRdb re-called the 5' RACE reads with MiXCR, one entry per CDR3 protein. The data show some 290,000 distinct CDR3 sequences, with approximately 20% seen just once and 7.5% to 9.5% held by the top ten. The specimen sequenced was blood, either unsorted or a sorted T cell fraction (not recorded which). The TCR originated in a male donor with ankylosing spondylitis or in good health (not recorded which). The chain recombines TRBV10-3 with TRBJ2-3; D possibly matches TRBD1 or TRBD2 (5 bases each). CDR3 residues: CATTRGVDTQYF. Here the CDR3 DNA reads TGTGCCACCACCCGAGGGGTAGATACGCAGTATTTT.